This T cell receptor beta chain was recovered during a study of graft-versus-host responses after intestinal transplantation. Study-level background: Recipients were given multivisceral, liver-intestinal, or isolated intestinal transplants. All recipients were given anti-thymocyte globulin induction, and tacrolimus and steroids were then administered for around three years. Findings and caveats of the study: There was an association between peak levels of circulating GvH clones and early post-transplant HvG declines.

Generated by immunoSEQ multiplex PCR, the TCRdb table keeps only in-frame clones and is missing some. The sample yields tens of thousands of clones, over 80% seen once. The CDR3 is 15 residues long. The V segment lost 1 base and the J segment 4 bases; nucleotides outside the gene matches: 5. Germline lookup yields CDR1 SEHNR and CDR2 FQNEAQ (reference sequence). As for this clone: Antigen unknown.

The gene calls are TRBV7-9 and TRBJ1-2; TRBD1 agrees at 8 bases. The specimen was unstimulated CD8+ T cells sorted from spleen or lymph node cells, collected before intestinal transplant. The sequence derives from a human donor who received an intestinal transplant. The CDR3 DNA reads TGTGCCAGCAGCTTAGGCTCCAGGGGGCCCTATGGCTACACCTTC. Protein sequence: CASSLGSRGPYGYTF.